Shown below are 26 T cell receptor beta chains from a single sample sequenced in a study of CXCR3-negative and CXCR3-positive naive CD8 T cells. General observations from the study: TRB CDR3 hydrophobicity was greater in CXCR3-positive naive cells than in CXCR3-negative naive cells.

The method, 5' RACE with UMI labels, was used to prepare the TRB cDNA libraries. TCRdb derives one entry per CDR3 protein from the 5' RACE reads, leaving out DNA. The sample has around 120,000 distinct CDR3 sequences. These receptors lack a known antigen. The sample taken for sequencing was naive CXCR3+ CD8+ T cells from blood. The subset is: CD45RO-CCR7+CD27+CD95- naive CD8+ T cells expressing CXCR3 (TNR3+). The receptors originated from a human donor in good health. Some clones in this sample may be carry-over from other donors' samples.

The rearrangement uses TRBV4-1 and TRBJ1-6; the D gene TCRdb calls, TRBD1, cannot be checked with no DNA. CDR3 length equals 14 residues. Germline assignment: CDR1 MGHRA and CDR2 YSYEKL. This chain's CDR3 is CASSQRQSGSPLHF.

The V and J genes are TRBV15 and TRBJ2-3; as DNA is missing, the TRBD2 call by TCRdb cannot be tested. The CDR3 extends over 15 amino acids. Germline-derived CDR1 and CDR2 are LNHNV and YYDKDF (reference sequence). CDR3: CATSRGASDTDTQYF.

The CDR3: CASSPTGGKTEAFF. The chain has TRBV7-9 and TRBJ1-1; TCRdb gives TRBD1 as the D gene, but with no DNA this cannot be confirmed. The CDR3 is 14 amino acids. Germline CDR1 reads SEHNR; CDR2 reads FQNEAQ (reference sequence).

This sequence joins TRBV28 and TRBJ1-1; TCRdb's D call, TRBD1, is unchecked because there is no DNA. CDR3 length equals 14 residues. From germline, CDR1 is MDHEN and CDR2 SYDVKM. The CDR3 loop is CASTMQGIYTEAFF.

The chain is built from TRBV27 and TRBJ2-5; without DNA, the TCRdb call of TRBD1 cannot be checked. Germline-derived CDR1 and CDR2 are MNHEY and SMNVEV (reference sequence). CDR3 size: 16 residues. The CDR3 reads CASSLRTGWVGETQYF.

The CDR3 loop is CASNHGGGSYEQYF. The chain has TRBV9 and TRBJ2-7. The CDR3 is 14 residues long. Germline values: CDR1 SGDLS, CDR2 YYNGEE.

This sequence joins TRBV28 and TRBJ2-7. The germline gives CDR1 MDHEN, CDR2 SYDVKM. The CDR3 has 11 residues. CDR3: CASSWSYEQYF.

The chain carries TRBV29-1 and TRBJ2-1; TCRdb indicates TRBD2, and absent DNA this call remains unverified. CDR1 is SQVTM, CDR2 ANQGSEA, per germline. The CDR3 runs 15 residues. CDR3 residues: CSVNGLAGGDNEQFF.

CDR3 protein: CASSLLGGPRDEQFF. V is TRBV7-6 and J is TRBJ2-1; no DNA is available, so the TRBD1 call from TCRdb remains unchecked. The germline V gene has CDR1 SGHVS and CDR2 FNYEAQ. This CDR3 has 15 amino acids.

The chain uses TRBV21-1 and TRBJ2-3; TCRdb gives TRBD2 as the D gene, but with no DNA this cannot be confirmed. TRBV21-1 is described as a pseudogene. The CDR3 has 16 amino acids. The CDR3 loop is CASSKAGGRAEDTQYF.

The chain is built from TRBV6-8 and TRBJ1-1; as DNA is missing, the TRBD1 call by TCRdb cannot be tested. This CDR3 has 14 residues. Germline V CDR1 and CDR2: MNHGY, SAAAGT. Here the CDR3 reads CASMLITGNTEAFF.

The chain couples TRBV12-5 to TRBJ2-7; TCRdb picks TRBD1, but there is no DNA to check that call. The CDR3 loop spans 15 amino acids. Germline values: CDR1 LGHNT, CDR2 FRNRAP. CDR3 protein: CASGLAGTGNYEQYF.

This chain uses TRBV10-3 with TRBJ1-1; the D gene TCRdb calls, TRBD1, cannot be checked with no DNA. The CDR3 runs to 13 residues. Germline assignment: CDR1 ENHRY and CDR2 SYGVKD. CDR3 sequence: CAISDPMGGSAFF.

This rearrangement joins TRBV29-1 to TRBJ1-2; no DNA is available, so the TRBD1 call from TCRdb remains unchecked. The germline V gene encodes CDR1 SQVTM and CDR2 ANQGSEA. The CDR3 contains 11 residues. The CDR3 loop reads CSAQDNYGYTF.

This chain connects TRBV29-1 to TRBJ2-3. Per germline, CDR1 SQVTM and CDR2 ANQGSEA. The CDR3 loop spans 13 amino acids. CDR3 in amino acids: CSVIWTNTDTQYF.

J is TRBJ2-7 and V is TRBV30; checking the TCRdb D call of TRBD1 is not possible without DNA. The length of the CDR3 is 14 residues. Germline V lookup: CDR1 GTSNPN, CDR2 SVGIG (reference sequence). CDR3 loop: CACSRGTGSYEQYF. The variable domain in full, completed from reference TRBV30 and TRBJ2-7, reads SQTIHQWPATLVQPVGSPLSLECTVEGTSNPNLYWYRQAAGRGLQLLFYSVGIGQISSEVPQNLSASRPQDRQFILSSKKLLLSDSGFYLCACSRGTGSYEQYFGPGTRLTVT.

The chain is built from TRBV20-1 and TRBJ1-1. The CDR3 covers 13 residues. The germline V gene encodes CDR1 DFQATT and CDR2 SNEGSKA (reference sequence). The CDR3 protein is CSAREGGDTEAFF.

CDR3: CASSQTRAHNEQFF. The chain recombines TRBV4-3 with TRBJ2-1. Per the germline V gene, CDR1 is LGHNA and CDR2 is YSLEER. The CDR3 loop spans 14 amino acids.

The genes are TRBV5-6 and TRBJ2-1; the TRBD2 assignment by TCRdb is unverifiable without DNA. Per the germline V gene, CDR1 is SGHDT and CDR2 is YYEEEE. The CDR3 is made up of 15 amino acids. This CDR3 reads CASSYGTSGYNEQFF.

This chain connects TRBV2 to TRBJ2-7; TCRdb proposes TRBD1, but this gene call is untestable without DNA. CDR1 is SNHLY and CDR2 is FYNNEI in the germline V gene. The CDR3 runs 15 residues. The CDR3 spells CASSESGTPLYEQYF.

This chain connects TRBV4-2 to TRBJ1-1; TCRdb reports TRBD1, a call that lacks DNA to check it against. This CDR3 is 15 amino acids long. Germline CDR1 and CDR2: LGHNA and YNFKEQ. CDR3 region: CASSLGAGEGAEAFF.

V usage is TRBV9 and J usage is TRBJ2-1; TCRdb's D call, TRBD1, is unchecked because there is no DNA. The CDR3 runs 13 residues. The V gene's germline CDR1 is SGDLS and CDR2 YYNGEE. The CDR3 protein is CASSSPYSTEQFF.

The chain links TRBV21-1 to TRBJ2-7. TRBV21-1 is listed as a pseudogene. This CDR3 spans 14 amino acids. This CDR3 is CASSKGTEIYEQYF.

The CDR3 here is CSAPFREGVETQYF. The gene calls are TRBV20-1 and TRBJ2-5; TCRdb's D gene call, TRBD2, goes unchecked for lack of DNA. This CDR3 has 14 residues. From germline, CDR1 is DFQATT and CDR2 SNEGSKA (reference sequence).

This chain connects TRBV5-1 to TRBJ2-1; TCRdb's D call of TRBD1 is untestable without DNA. Germline CDR1 is SGHRS and CDR2 is YFSETQ. The CDR3 sequence is 18 residues long. Here the CDR3 reads CASRPVSGGYYSYNEQFF. The full variable domain, its missing parts supplied by reference TRBV5-1 and TRBJ2-1, is KAGVTQTPRYLIKTRGQQVTLSCSPISGHRSVSWYQQTPGQGLQFLFEYFSETQRNKGNFPGRFSGRQFSNSRSEMNVSTLELGDSALYLCASRPVSGGYYSYNEQFFGPGTRLTVL.

This chain uses TRBV7-9 with TRBJ2-7; TCRdb outputs TRBD1, but without DNA this stays unchecked. CDR1 is SEHNR and CDR2 is FQNEAQ in the germline V gene (reference sequence). The CDR3 has 14 amino acids. The chain's CDR3 is CASSPVVGTGEQYF.